The entry below describes one TCR beta chain. The sample comes from a study of CD8 T cells in Susac syndrome. Study-wide background: Sequenced Susac syndrome patients included about six with active disease and eight who were in remission.

The CDR3 is 15 residues long. The V and J ends lost 6 bases and 8 bases respectively, with 19 bases between them. Patients with Susac syndrome met diagnostic criteria defined recently for definite or probable disease. cDNA came from roughly 0.53 to 1 ug RNA primed by random hexamers. MiXCR was run by TCRdb on the immunoSEQ multiplex PCR reads, yielding one entry per CDR3 protein. The table records around 200,000 distinct CDR3 sequences, more than 90% of them present only once. The gene calls are TRBV12-3 or TRBV12-4 and TRBJ1-4, with D perhaps TRBD1 (6 bases). Specimen: CD4+ T cells from PBMCs. This receptor was obtained from a human donor with Susac syndrome. This CDR3 is CASSRDRGGGEKLFF. In DNA form, the CDR3 reads TGTGCCAGCAGCCGCGATCGAGGGGGTGGCGAAAAACTGTTTTTT.